The clone carrying this TCR beta chain occurred once. Antigen specificity is unknown. Every subset's genomic DNA went evenly onto several immunoSEQ plates. The table came from immunoSEQ multiplex PCR; TCRdb's copy has only in-frame clones and leaves some out. In the table there are roughly 2 million clones, approximately 96% of which are singletons. The CDR3 has 15 amino acids. V lost 0 bases, J lost 2 bases, and 11 bases lay in between. Germline CDR1 reads MNHEY; CDR2 reads SMNVEV (reference sequence). The entry originates in a study of shared clonotypes between healthy human individuals. Study-wide points: Generally, naive subsets (rather than memory subsets) showed larger estimated richness. Shared across a few donors were roughly 5.3% of the naive CD4 clonotypes. The authors expected sequencing depth to affect clonotype sharing among donors.

Input material: naive CD4+ T cells sorted from blood. The subset is: CD45RA+ positively selected. This sequence joins TRBV27 and TRBJ2-7; D is ambiguous. This clonotype was sampled from a man aged 18-30 years in good health. In DNA, the CDR3 is TGTGCCAGCAGTTTATCGTTTGGTGGAGCCTACGAGCAGTACTTC. As protein: CASSLSFGGAYEQYF.